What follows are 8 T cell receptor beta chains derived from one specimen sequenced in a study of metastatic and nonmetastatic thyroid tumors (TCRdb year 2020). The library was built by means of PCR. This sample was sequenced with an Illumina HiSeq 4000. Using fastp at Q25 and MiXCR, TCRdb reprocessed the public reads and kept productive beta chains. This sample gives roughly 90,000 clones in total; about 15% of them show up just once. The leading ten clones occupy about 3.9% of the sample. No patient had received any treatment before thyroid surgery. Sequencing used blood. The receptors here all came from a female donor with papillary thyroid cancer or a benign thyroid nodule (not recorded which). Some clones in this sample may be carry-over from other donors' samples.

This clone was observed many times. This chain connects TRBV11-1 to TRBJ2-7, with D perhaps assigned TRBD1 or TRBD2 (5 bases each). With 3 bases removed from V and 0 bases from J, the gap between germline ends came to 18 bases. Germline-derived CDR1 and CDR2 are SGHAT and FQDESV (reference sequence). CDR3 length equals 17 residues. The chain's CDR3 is CASSLFPAGTLSYEQYF. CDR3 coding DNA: TGTGCCAGCAGCTTGTTCCCGGCAGGGACCCTCTCCTACGAGCAGTACTTC.

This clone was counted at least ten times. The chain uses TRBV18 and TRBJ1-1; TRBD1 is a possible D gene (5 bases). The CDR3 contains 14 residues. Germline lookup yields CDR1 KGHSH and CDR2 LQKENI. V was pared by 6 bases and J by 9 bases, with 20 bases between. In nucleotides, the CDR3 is TGTGCCAGCTCTCTTAAGACACACGGGGGACAAGCTTTCTTT. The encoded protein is CASSLKTHGGQAFF.

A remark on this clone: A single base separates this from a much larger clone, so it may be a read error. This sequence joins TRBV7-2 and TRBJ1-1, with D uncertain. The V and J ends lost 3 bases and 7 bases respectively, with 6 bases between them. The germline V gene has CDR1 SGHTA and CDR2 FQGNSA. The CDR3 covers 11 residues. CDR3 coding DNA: TGTGCCAGCAGCTTTGTCCGTGAAGCTTTCTTT. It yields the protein CASSFVREAFF.

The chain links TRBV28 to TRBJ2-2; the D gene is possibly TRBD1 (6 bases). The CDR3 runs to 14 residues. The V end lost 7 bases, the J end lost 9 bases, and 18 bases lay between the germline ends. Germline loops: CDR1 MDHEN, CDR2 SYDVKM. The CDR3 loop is CASIRPRTERELFF. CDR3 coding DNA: TGTGCCAGCATTCGACCTCGGACAGAGCGGGAGCTGTTTTTT.

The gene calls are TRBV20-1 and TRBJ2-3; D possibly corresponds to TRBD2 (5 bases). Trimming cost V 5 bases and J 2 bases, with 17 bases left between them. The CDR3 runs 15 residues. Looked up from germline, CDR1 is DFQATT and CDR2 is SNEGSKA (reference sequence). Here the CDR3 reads CSARPCERYTDTQYF. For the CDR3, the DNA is TGCAGTGCTCGCCCCTGTGAGCGGTACACAGATACGCAGTATTTT.

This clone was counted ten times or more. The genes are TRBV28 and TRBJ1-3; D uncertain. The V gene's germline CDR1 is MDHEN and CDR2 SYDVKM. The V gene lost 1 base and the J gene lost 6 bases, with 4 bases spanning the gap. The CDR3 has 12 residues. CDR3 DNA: TGTGCCAGCAGTTTATTTGAAAACACCATATATTTT. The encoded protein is CASSLFENTIYF.

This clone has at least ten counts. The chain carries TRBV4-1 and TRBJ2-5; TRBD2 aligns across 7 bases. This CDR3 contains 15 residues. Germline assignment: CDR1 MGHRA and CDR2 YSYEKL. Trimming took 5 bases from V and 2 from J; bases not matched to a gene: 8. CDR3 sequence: CASSDRGVGQETQYF. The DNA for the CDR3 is TGCGCCAGCAGCGATCGGGGGGTCGGACAAGAGACCCAGTACTTC.

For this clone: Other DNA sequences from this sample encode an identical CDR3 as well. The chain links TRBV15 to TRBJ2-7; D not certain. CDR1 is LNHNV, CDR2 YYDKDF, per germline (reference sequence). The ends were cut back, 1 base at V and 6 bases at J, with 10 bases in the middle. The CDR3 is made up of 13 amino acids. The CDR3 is CATSRGAGSEQYF. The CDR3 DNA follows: TGTGCCACCAGCAGAGGTGCAGGTTCCGAGCAGTACTTC. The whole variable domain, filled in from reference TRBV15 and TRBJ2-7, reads DAMVIQNPRYQVTQFGKPVTLSCSQTLNHNVMYWYQQKSSQAPKLLFHYYDKDFNNEADTPDNFQSRRPNTSFCFLDIRSPGLGDTAMYLCATSRGAGSEQYFGPGTRLTVT.